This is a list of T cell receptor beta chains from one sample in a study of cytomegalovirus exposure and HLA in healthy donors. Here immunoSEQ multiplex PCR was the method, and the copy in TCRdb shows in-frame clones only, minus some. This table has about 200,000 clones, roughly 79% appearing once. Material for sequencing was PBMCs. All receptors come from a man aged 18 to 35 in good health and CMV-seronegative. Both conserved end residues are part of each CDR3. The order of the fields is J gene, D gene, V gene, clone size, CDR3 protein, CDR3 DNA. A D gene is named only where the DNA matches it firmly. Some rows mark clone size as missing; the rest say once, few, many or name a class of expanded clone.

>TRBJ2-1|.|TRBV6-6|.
CASISGPRNSYNEQFF
TGTGCCAGCATCTCTGGCCCGCGGAACTCCTACAATGAGCAGTTCTTC
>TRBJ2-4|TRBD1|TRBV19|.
CATETGTKNIQYF
TGTGCCACCGAGACAGGGACCAAAAACATTCAGTACTTC
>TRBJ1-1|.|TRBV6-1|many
CASSLNRNTEAFF
TGTGCCAGCAGTCTTAACAGGAACACTGAAGCTTTCTTT
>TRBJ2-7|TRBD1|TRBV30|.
CAWRGGTGLFYEQYF
TGTGCCTGGAGGGGTGGGACAGGGCTTTTCTACGAGCAGTACTTC
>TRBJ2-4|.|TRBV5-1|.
CASSLTVPKNIQYF
TGCGCCAGCAGCTTGACAGTCCCCAAAAACATTCAGTACTTC
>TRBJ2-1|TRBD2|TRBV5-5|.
CASSHSGGDYNEQFF
TGTGCCAGCAGCCATAGCGGGGGGGACTACAATGAGCAGTTCTTC
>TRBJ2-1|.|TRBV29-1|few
CSVEAPQGIHEQFF
TGCAGCGTTGAAGCCCCTCAGGGGATACATGAGCAGTTCTTC
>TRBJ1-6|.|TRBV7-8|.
CASSPNSRNSPLHF
TGTGCCAGCAGCCCAAACTCCCGAAATTCACCCCTCCACTTT
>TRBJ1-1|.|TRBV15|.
CATSGQLGTEAFF
TGTGCCACCAGCGGACAGCTGGGCACTGAAGCTTTCTTT
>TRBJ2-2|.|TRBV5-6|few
CASSVSGLAGELFF
TGTGCCAGCAGCGTATCAGGGTTGGCCGGGGAGCTGTTTTTT
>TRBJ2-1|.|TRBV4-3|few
CASSHPRHENEQFF
TGCGCCAGCAGCCATCCTAGGCACGAGAATGAGCAGTTCTTC
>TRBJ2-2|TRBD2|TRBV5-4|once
CASSLGLAGNTGELFF
TGTGCCAGCAGCCTGGGACTAGCGGGAAACACCGGGGAGCTGTTTTTT
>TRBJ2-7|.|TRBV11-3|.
CASSLGEGLMSYEQYF
TGTGCCAGCAGCTTAGGTGAGGGATTAATGTCCTACGAGCAGTACTTC
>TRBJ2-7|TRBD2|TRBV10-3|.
CAISEDSGLAYYEQYF
TGTGCCATCAGTGAGGATTCGGGACTAGCTTATTACGAGCAGTACTTC
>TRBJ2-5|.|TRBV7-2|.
CASSSEASWYQETQYF
TGTGCCAGCAGCTCCGAGGCATCATGGTACCAAGAGACCCAGTACTTC
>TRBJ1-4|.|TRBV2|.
CASSGGESTNEKLFF
TGTGCCAGCAGTGGTGGAGAATCAACTAATGAAAAACTGTTTTTT
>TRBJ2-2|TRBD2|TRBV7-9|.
CASKPASGGTDTGELFF
TGTGCCAGTAAACCTGCTAGCGGGGGGACGGACACCGGGGAGCTGTTTTTT
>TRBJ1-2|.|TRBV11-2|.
CASSMGGNGYTF
TGTGCCAGCAGTATGGGAGGGAATGGCTACACCTTC
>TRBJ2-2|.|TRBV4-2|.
CASSQDSLAPSTGELFF
TGTGCCAGCAGCCAAGACAGCCTAGCTCCCTCCACCGGGGAGCTGTTTTTT
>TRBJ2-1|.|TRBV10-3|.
CAVGRGSADEQFF
TGTGCCGTCGGCCGGGGAAGTGCCGATGAGCAGTTCTTC
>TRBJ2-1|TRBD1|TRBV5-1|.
CASSWIPGTGNNEQFF
TGCGCCAGCAGCTGGATCCCCGGGACAGGGAATAATGAGCAGTTCTTC
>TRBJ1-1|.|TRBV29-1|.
CSVDGGLMTTEAFF
TGCAGCGTTGATGGAGGGCTTATGACCACTGAAGCTTTCTTT
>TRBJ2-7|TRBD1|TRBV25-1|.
CASSDTGTGYSYEQYF
TGTGCCAGCAGTGATACAGGGACAGGGTACTCCTACGAGCAGTACTTC
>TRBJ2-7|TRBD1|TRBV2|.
CASSEGQGGVYEQYF
TGTGCCAGCAGTGAGGGACAGGGAGGAGTATACGAGCAGTACTTC
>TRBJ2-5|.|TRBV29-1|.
CSVGQSFQETQYF
TGCAGCGTCGGACAGTCCTTTCAAGAGACCCAGTACTTC
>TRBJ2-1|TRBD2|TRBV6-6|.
CASSYVAGGNEQFF
TGTGCCAGCAGTTACGTAGCGGGAGGGAATGAGCAGTTCTTC
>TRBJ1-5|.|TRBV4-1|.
CASSQVGQPQHF
TGCGCCAGCAGCCAAGTCGGTCAGCCCCAGCATTTT
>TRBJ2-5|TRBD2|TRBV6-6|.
CASSIAGDETQYF
TGTGCCAGCAGTATAGCGGGAGACGAGACCCAGTACTTC
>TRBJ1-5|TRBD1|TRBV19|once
CASSTRDRRNNQPQHF
TGTGCCAGTAGTACACGGGACAGGAGGAACAATCAGCCCCAGCATTTT
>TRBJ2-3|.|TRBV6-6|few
CASRRTRSGTDTQYF
TGTGCCAGCAGACGCACTAGGTCCGGCACAGATACGCAGTATTTT
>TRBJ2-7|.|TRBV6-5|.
CASSLTGSGLYEQYF
TGTGCCAGCAGTTTGACTGGTTCTGGCCTCTACGAGCAGTACTTC
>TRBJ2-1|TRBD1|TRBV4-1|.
CASSNLTGVLSNEQFF
TGCGCCAGCAGCAACCTGACAGGGGTCCTTTCCAATGAGCAGTTCTTC
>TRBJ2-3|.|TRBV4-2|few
CASSQDSSGYTQYF
TGTGCCAGCAGCCAAGATTCTAGTGGGTATACGCAGTATTTT
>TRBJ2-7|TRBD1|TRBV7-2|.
CASSLARDRGIYEQYF
TGTGCCAGCAGCTTAGCTAGGGACAGGGGTATCTACGAGCAGTACTTC
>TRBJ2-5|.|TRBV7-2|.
CASSSQETQYF
TGTGCCAGCAGCTCACAAGAGACCCAGTACTTC
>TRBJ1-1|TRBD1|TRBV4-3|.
CASSSQDRGTEAFF
TGCGCCAGCAGCTCCCAAGACAGGGGGACTGAAGCTTTCTTT
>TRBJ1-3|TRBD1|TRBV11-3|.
CASSLESSGQDGNTIYF
TGTGCCAGCAGCTTAGAGTCCTCCGGACAGGATGGAAACACCATATATTTT
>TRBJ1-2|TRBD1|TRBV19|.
CASSIQAGGAVYGYTF
TGTGCCAGTAGTATACAGGCAGGGGGCGCCGTCTATGGCTACACCTTC
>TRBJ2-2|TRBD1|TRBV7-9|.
CASSFWTGLNTGELFF
TGTGCCAGCAGCTTCTGGACAGGGTTGAACACCGGGGAGCTGTTTTTT
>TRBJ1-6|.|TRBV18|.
CASSPGGGSPLHF
TGTGCCAGCTCACCAGGGGGCGGTTCACCCCTCCACTTT
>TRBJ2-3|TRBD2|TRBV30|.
CAWSPGTSGGGGDTQYF
TGTGCCTGGAGCCCCGGGACTAGCGGAGGGGGGGGAGATACGCAGTATTTT
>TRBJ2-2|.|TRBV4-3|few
CASSQEWAGELFF
TGCGCCAGCAGCCAAGAGTGGGCAGGGGAGCTGTTTTTT
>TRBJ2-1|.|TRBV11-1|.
CASSLDPGTPYNEQFF
TGTGCCAGCAGCTTAGATCCAGGAACACCCTACAATGAGCAGTTCTTC
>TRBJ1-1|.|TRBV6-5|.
CASSPGNTEAFF
TGTGCCAGCAGCCCAGGGAACACTGAAGCTTTCTTT
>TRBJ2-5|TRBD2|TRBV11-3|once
CASSLDPSLAGGRETQYF
TGTGCCAGCAGCTTAGATCCCTCACTAGCGGGGGGGAGAGAGACCCAGTACTTC
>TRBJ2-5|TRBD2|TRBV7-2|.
CASSLGVVAGGVETQYF
TGTGCCAGCAGCTTAGGAGTGGTAGCGGGGGGGGTCGAGACCCAGTACTTC
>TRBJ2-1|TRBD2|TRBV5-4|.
CASSLDSGGPNEQFF
TGTGCCAGCAGCTTGGATAGCGGGGGCCCCAATGAGCAGTTCTTC
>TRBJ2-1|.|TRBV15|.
CATSRDTWGGEQFF
TGTGCCACCAGCAGAGATACGTGGGGCGGTGAGCAGTTCTTC
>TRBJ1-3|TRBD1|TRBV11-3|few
CASSQSGTASGNTIYF
TGTGCCAGCAGCCAGTCCGGGACAGCCTCTGGAAACACCATATATTTT
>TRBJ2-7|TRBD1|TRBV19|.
CASSQGDRATYEQYF
TGTGCCAGTAGTCAAGGGGACAGGGCAACCTACGAGCAGTACTTC